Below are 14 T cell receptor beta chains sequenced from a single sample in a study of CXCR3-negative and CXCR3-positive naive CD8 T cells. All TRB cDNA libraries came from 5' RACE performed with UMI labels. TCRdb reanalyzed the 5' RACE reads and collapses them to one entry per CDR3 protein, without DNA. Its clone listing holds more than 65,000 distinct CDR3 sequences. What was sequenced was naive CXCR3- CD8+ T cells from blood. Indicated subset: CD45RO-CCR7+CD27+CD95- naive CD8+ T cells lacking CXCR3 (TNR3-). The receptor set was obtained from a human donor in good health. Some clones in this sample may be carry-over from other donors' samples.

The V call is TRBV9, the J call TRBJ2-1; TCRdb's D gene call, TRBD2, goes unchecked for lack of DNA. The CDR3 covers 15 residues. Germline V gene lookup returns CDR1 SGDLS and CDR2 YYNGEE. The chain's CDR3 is CASSVVGGPYNEQFF.

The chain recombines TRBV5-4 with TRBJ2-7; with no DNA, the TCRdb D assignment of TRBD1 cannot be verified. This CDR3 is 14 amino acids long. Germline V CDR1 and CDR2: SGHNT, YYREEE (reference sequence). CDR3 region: CASSLRGNPYEQYF.

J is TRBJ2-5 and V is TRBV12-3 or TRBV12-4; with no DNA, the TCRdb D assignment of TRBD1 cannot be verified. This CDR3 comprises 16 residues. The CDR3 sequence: CASTHGRGGRQETQYF.

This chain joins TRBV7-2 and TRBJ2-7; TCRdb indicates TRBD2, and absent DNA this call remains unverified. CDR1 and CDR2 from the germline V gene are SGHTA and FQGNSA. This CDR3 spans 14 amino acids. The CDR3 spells CASSPGTSEDEQYF.

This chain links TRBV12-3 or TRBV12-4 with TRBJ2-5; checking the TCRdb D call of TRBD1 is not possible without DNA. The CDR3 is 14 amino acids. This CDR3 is CASSPPGRGETQYF.

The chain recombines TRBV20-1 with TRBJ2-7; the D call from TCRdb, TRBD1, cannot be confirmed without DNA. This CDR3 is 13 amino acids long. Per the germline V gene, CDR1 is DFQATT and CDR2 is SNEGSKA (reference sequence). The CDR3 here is CSARGGGDYEQYF.

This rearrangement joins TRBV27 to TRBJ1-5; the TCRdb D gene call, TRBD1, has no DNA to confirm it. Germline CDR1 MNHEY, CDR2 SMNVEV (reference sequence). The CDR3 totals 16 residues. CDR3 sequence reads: CASSSTGTGEIQPQHF.

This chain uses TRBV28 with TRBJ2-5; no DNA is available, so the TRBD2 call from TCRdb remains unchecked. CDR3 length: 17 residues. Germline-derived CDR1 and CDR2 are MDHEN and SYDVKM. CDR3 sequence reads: CASSLTSGQSWEETQYF.

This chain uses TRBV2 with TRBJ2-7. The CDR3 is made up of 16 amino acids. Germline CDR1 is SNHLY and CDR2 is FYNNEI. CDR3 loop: CASSVIQTNPNYEQYF. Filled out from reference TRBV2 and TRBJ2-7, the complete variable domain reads EPEVTQTPSHQVTQMGQEVILRCVPISNHLYFYWYRQILGQKVEFLVSFYNNEISEKSEIFDDQFSVERPDGSNFTLKIRSTKLEDSAMYFCASSVIQTNPNYEQYFGPGTRLTVT.

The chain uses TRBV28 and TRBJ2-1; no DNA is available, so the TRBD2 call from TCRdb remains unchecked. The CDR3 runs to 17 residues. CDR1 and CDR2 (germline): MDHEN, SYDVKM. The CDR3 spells CASSLNSAGSSYNEQFF.

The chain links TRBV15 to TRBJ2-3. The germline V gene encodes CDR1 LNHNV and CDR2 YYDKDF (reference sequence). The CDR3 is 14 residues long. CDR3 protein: CATSSFTGADTQYF. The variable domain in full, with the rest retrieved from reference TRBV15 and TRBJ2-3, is DAMVIQNPRYQVTQFGKPVTLSCSQTLNHNVMYWYQQKSSQAPKLLFHYYDKDFNNEADTPDNFQSRRPNTSFCFLDIRSPGLGDTAMYLCATSSFTGADTQYFGPGTRLTVL.

CDR3 residues: CASSVVGSGGAVQFF. The V gene is TRBV9, the J gene TRBJ2-1; lacking DNA, the TRBD2 call made by TCRdb goes unchecked. Per germline, CDR1 SGDLS and CDR2 YYNGEE. The CDR3 totals 15 residues.

CDR3 in amino acids: CASSQSGGAYEQYF. The chain recombines TRBV4-2 with TRBJ2-7; checking the TCRdb D call of TRBD2 is not possible without DNA. The CDR3 has 14 residues. Germline V CDR1 and CDR2: LGHNA, YNFKEQ.

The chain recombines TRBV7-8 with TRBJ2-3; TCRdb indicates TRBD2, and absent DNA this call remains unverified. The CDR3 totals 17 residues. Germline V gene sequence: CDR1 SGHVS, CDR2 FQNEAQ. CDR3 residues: CASSSALLAESTDTQYF.